This TCR beta chain was sequenced during a study of cytomegalovirus exposure and HLA in healthy donors. Overall study results and limits: Associated with cytomegalovirus, according to the listing, were 164 TCR beta chains. Several of the most significant clusters appeared, in a later analysis, to be linked to common viral pathogens.

For this clone: Antigen unknown.

The CDR3 sequence is 16 residues long. The germline gives CDR1 SGDLS, CDR2 YYNGEE. Trimming shortened V by 0 bases and J by 5 bases, and 14 bases separated the two germline ends. The PCR had 60 Vbeta and 13 Jbeta primers. The protocol was immunoSEQ multiplex PCR, while the TCRdb copy is restricted to in-frame clones and leaves out a portion. The sample has some 150,000 clones, roughly four fifths seen once; the top ten hold 4.9%. The clonotype originates from a woman in her fifties or sixties in good health and CMV-seronegative. The gene calls are TRBV9 and TRBJ1-4, with D uncertain. Input material: PBMCs. The CDR3 is CASSVGGEGYNEKLFF. In DNA form, the CDR3 reads TGTGCCAGCAGCGTAGGGGGTGAGGGCTACAATGAAAAACTGTTTTTT.